This T cell receptor beta chain was identified during a study of OX40 agonist ivuxolimab in advanced cancers. CDR1 and CDR2 (germline): SGHRS, YFSETQ. This CDR3 region has 14 residues. V lost 3 bases and J 0 bases, leaving 9 bases between the germline ends. This clone was detected only once. The assay was immunoSEQ multiplex PCR, and TCRdb's table has in-frame clones only and misses some. The sample includes about 45,000 clones, approximately 90% of them seen just once. The sample was CD4+ or CD8+ T cells sorted from blood, taken in a trial of the OX40 agonist ivuxolimab. The TCR originated in an adult with an advanced solid tumor such as melanoma, head and neck, liver or kidney cancer. The chain uses TRBV5-1 and TRBJ2-5; D is possibly TRBD1 (5 bases). CDR3 nucleotide sequence: TGCGCCAGCAGCTCGACAGCCGACCAAGAGACCCAGTACTTC. It encodes CASSSTADQETQYF.